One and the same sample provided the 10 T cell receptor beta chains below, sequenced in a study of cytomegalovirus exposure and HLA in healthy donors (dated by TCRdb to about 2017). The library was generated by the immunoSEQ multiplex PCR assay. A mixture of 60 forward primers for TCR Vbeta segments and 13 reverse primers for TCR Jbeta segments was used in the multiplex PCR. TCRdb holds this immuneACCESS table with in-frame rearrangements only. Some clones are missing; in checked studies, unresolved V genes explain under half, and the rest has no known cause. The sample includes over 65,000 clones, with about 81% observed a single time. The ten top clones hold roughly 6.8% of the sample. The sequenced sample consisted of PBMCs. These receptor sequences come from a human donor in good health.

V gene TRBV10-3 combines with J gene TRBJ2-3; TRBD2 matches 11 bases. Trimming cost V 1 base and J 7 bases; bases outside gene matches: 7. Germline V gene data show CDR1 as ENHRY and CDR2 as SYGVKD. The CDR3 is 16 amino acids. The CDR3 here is CAISEYVAGGHNTQYF. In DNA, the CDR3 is TGTGCCATCAGTGAGTACGTAGCGGGGGGGCACAATACGCAGTATTTT.

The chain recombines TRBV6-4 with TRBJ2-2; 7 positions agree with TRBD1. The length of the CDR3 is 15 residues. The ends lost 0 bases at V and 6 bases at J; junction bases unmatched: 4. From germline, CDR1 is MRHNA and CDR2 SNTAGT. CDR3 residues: CASSDSRQGAGELFF. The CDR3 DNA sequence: TGTGCCAGCAGTGACTCAAGACAGGGCGCCGGGGAGCTGTTTTTT.

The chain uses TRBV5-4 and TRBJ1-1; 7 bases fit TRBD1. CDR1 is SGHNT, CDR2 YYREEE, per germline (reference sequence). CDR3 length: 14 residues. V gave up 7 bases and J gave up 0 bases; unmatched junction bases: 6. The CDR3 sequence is CASARDSMNTEAFF. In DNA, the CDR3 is TGTGCCAGCGCCCGGGACAGCATGAACACTGAAGCTTTCTTT.

CDR3 sequence reads: CASTVQGNSGNTIYF. The CDR3 DNA reads as TGTGCCAGCACCGTTCAGGGAAACTCTGGAAACACCATATATTTT. This sequence joins TRBV2 and TRBJ1-3; D is possibly TRBD1 (5 bases). The CDR3 loop spans 15 amino acids. The V gene's germline CDR1 is SNHLY and CDR2 FYNNEI. The V gene lost 7 bases and the J gene lost 0 bases, with 13 bases spanning the gap.

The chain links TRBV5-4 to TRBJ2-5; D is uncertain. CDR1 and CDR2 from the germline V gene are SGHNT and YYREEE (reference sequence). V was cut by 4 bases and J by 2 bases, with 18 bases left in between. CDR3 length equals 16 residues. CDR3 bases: TGTGCCAGCAGCCCAACCTCGATGCTGAGGCAAGAGACCCAGTACTTC. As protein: CASSPTSMLRQETQYF. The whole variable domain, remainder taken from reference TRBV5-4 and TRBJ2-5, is ETGVTQSPTHLIKTRGQQVTLRCSSQSGHNTVSWYQQALGQGPQFIFQYYREEENGRGNFPPRFSGLQFPNYSSELNVNALELDDSALYLCASSPTSMLRQETQYFGPGTRLLVL.

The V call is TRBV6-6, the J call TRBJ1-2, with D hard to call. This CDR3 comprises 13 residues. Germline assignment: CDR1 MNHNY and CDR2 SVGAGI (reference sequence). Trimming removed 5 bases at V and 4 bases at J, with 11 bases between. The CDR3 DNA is TGTGCCAGCAGTCAACTCGGGTCCTATGGCTACACCTTC. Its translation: CASSQLGSYGYTF.

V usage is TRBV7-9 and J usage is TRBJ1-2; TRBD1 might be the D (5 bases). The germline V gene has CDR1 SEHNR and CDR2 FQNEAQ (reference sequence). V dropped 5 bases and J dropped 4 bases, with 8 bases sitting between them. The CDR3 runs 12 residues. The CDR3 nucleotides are TGTGCCAGCAGCCCCGGGGGCTATGGCTACACCTTC. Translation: CASSPGGYGYTF.

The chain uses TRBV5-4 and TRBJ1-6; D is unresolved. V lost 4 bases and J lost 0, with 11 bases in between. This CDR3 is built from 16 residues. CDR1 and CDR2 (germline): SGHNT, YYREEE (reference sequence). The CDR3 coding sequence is TGTGCCAGCAGCCCAAGAGGAAGCTCCTATAATTCACCCCTCCACTTT. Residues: CASSPRGSSYNSPLHF.

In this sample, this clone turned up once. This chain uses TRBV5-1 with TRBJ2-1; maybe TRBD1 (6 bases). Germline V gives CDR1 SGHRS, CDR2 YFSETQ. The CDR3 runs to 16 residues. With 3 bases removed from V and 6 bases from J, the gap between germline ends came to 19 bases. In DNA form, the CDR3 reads TGCGCCAGCAGCTCCTCCGGGACACCGGCCGCCAATGAGCAGTTCTTC. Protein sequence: CASSSSGTPAANEQFF.

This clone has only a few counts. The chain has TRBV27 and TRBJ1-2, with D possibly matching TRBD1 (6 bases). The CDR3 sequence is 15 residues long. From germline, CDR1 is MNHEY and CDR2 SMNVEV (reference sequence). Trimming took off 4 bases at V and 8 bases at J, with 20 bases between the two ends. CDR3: CASSSPNTGLGGYTF. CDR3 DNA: TGTGCCAGCAGTTCGCCTAACACAGGGCTCGGAGGCTACACCTTC.